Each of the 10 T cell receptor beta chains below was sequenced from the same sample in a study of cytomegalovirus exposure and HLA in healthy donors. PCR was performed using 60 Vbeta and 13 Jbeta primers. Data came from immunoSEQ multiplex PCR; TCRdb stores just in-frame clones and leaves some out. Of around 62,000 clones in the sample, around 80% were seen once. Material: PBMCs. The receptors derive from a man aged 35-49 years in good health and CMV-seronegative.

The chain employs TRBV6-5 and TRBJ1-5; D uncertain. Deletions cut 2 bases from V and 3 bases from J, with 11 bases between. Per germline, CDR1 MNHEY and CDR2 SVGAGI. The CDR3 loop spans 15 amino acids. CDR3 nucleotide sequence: TGTGCCAGCAGTTACATGGACTCCTACAATCAGCCCCAGCATTTT. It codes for CASSYMDSYNQPQHF.

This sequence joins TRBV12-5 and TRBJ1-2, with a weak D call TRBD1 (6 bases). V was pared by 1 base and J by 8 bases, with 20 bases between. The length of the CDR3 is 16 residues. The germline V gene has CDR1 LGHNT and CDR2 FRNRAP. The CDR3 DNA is TGTGCTAGTGGTTTGGACTTCATACAGGGTATAAAAGGCTACACCTTC. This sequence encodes CASGLDFIQGIKGYTF.

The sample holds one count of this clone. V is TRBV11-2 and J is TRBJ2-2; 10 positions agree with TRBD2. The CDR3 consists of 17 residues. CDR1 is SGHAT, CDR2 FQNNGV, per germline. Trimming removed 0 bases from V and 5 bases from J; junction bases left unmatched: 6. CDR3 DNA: TGTGCCAGCAGCTTAGAGATAGCGGGGGGTCCAACCGGGGAGCTGTTTTTT. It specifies CASSLEIAGGPTGELFF.

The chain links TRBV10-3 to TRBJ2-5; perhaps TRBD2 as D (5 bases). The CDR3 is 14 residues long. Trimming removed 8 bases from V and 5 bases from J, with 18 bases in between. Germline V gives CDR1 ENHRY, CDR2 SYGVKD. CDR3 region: CAIGTSSGRETQYF. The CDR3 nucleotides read TGTGCCATCGGCACTAGTAGTGGTCGTGAGACCCAGTACTTC.

In nucleotides, the CDR3 is TGTGCCAGCAGCTACACAACAGGGGGCGTGGATCAGCCCCAGCATTTT. Its translation: CASSYTTGGVDQPQHF. The rearrangement uses TRBV7-9 and TRBJ1-5, with 9 bases aligning to TRBD1. Germline CDR1 is SEHNR and CDR2 is FQNEAQ (reference sequence). The V segment lost 4 bases and the J segment 5 bases; nucleotides outside the gene matches: 9. The CDR3 covers 16 residues. The full variable domain, with the rest looked up from reference TRBV7-9 and TRBJ1-5, is DTGVSQNPRHKITKRGQNVTFRCDPISEHNRLYWYRQTLGQGPEFLTYFQNEAQLEKSRLLSDRFSAERPKGSFSTLEIQRTEQGDSAMYLCASSYTTGGVDQPQHFGDGTRLSIL.

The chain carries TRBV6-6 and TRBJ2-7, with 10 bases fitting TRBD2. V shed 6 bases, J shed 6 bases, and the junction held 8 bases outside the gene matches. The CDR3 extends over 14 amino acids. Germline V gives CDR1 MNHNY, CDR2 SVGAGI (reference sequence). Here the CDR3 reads CASSSLAGVGEQYF. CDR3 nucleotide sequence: TGTGCCAGCAGCTCCCTAGCGGGAGTGGGCGAGCAGTACTTC.

The CDR3 here is CASSLTSGGQETQYF. In DNA, the CDR3 is TGTGCCAGCAGCTTGACCAGCGGGGGCCAAGAGACCCAGTACTTC. This chain links TRBV7-2 with TRBJ2-5; 8 bases map to TRBD2. Germline V gives CDR1 SGHTA, CDR2 FQGNSA. The V segment lost 3 bases and the J segment 1 base; nucleotides outside the gene matches: 4. The CDR3 extends over 15 amino acids.

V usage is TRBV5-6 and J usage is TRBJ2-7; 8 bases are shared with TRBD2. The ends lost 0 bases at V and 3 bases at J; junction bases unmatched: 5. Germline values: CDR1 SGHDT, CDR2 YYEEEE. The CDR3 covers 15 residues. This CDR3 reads CASSLAGTSFYEQYF. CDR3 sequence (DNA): TGTGCCAGCAGCTTGGCCGGGACTAGTTTCTACGAGCAGTACTTC. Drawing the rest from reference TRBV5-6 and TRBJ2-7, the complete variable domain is DAGVTQSPTHLIKTRGQQVTLRCSPKSGHDTVSWYQQALGQGPQFIFQYYEEEERQRGNFPDRFSGHQFPNYSSELNVNALLLGDSALYLCASSLAGTSFYEQYFGPGTRLTVT.

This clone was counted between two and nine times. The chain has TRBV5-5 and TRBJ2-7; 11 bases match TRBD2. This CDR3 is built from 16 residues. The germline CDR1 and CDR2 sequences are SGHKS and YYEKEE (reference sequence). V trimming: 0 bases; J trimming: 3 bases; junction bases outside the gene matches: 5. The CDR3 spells CASSLGLAGPYYEQYF. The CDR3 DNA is TGTGCCAGCAGCTTGGGACTAGCGGGACCGTACTACGAGCAGTACTTC.

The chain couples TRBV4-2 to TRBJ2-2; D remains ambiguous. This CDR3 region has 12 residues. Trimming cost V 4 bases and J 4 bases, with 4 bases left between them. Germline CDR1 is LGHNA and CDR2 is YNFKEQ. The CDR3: CASSRLTGELFF. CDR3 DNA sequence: TGTGCCAGCAGCCGACTCACCGGGGAGCTGTTTTTT.